This entry features one T cell receptor (beta chain) sequence. The antigen is unknown. The CDR3 runs 18 residues. Trimming cost V 4 bases and J 3 bases, with 21 bases left between them. Per germline, CDR1 SGHTA and CDR2 FQGTGA. The method was immunoSEQ multiplex PCR; TCRdb's version includes in-frame clones alone and lacks a portion of them. The sample includes approximately 20,000 clones, about 70% seen only once; the top ten take 15% to 20%. The unexposed donors gave CD4+ T cells in 2011-2018, prior to COVID-19. Isolation of CD4+ T cells took place after less than twelve days in culture. Unexposed-donor CD4+ T cells were probed with SARS-CoV-2 S/N and four cold-coronavirus spikes, cells permitting. PBMCs were plated at about 2 million per well in IL-2-containing medium. Cultures received half-medium IL-2 refreshes on days 3 and 7. This entry comes from a study of CD4 T cells in relation to SARS-CoV-2 and coronaviruses.

General study points: In approximately 70% of donors, memory CD4+ clonotypes crossrecognized SARS-CoV-2 and at least one common cold coronavirus spike.

Sequencing was performed on CD4+ T cells from PBMCs, cultured in vitro. The rearrangement links TRBV7-3 to TRBJ2-2; TRBD2 might be the D (6 bases). The clonotype comes from a human donor in good health. DNA for the CDR3: TGTGCCAGCAGCTATTCTAAGGATCGGACTACCTACACCGGGGAGCTGTTTTTT. Its protein product is CASSYSKDRTTYTGELFF. Together with reference TRBV7-3 and TRBJ2-2, the CDR3 gives the full variable domain: GAGVSQTPSNKVTEKGKYVELRCDPISGHTALYWYRQSLGQGPEFLIYFQGTGAADDSGLPNDRFFAVRPEGSVSTLKIQRTERGDSAVYLCASSYSKDRTTYTGELFFGEGSRLTVL.